This TCR beta chain was observed in a study of cytomegalovirus exposure and HLA in healthy donors. It was with 60 Vbeta and 13 Jbeta primers that the PCR ran. Assay: immunoSEQ multiplex PCR; the TCRdb copy retains only in-frame clones and omits some. The sample records roughly 100,000 clones, roughly 77% being singletons. A few counts support this clone. The CDR3 is 14 amino acids. The J segment lost 1 base and the V segment lost 4 bases, leaving 0 bases of the junction unmatched. In germline, CDR1 is WNHNN, CDR2 SYGVQD (reference sequence). The sequence was obtained from a woman aged 18 to 35 in good health and CMV-seropositive. Sequencing was done on a sample of PBMCs. The chain employs TRBV10-1 and TRBJ2-3; the match to TRBD2 covers 9 bases. CDR3 coding DNA: TGCGCCAGCAGTGGGACTAGCGGCACAGATACGCAGTATTTT. Translating gives CASSGTSGTDTQYF.